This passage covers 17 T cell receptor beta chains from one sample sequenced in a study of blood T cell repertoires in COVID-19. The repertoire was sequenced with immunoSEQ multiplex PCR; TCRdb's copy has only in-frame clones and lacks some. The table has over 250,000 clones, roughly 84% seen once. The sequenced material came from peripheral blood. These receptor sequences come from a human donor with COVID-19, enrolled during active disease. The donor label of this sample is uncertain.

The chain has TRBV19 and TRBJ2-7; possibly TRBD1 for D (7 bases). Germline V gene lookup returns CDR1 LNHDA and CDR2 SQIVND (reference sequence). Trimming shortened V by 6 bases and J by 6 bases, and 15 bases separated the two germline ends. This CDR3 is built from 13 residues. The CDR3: CASSTTGTGEQYF. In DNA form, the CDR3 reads TGTGCCAGTAGCACGACAGGGACTGGCGAGCAGTACTTC.

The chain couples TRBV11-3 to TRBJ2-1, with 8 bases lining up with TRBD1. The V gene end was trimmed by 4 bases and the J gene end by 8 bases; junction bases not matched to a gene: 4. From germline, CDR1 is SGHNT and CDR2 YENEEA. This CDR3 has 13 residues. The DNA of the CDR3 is TGTGCCAGCAGCTCTCGGGACAGGTATGAGCAGTTCTTC. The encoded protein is CASSSRDRYEQFF.

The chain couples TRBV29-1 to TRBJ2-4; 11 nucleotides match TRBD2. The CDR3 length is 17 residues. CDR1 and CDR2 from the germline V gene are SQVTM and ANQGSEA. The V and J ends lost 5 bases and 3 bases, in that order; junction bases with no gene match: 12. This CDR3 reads CSVLGSGRASGKNIQYF. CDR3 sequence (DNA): TGCAGCGTTTTGGGTAGCGGGAGGGCCTCTGGCAAAAACATTCAGTACTTC. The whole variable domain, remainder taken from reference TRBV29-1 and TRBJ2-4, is SAVISQKPSRDICQRGTSLTIQCQVDSQVTMMFWYRQQPGQSLTLIATANQGSEATYESGFVIDKFPISRPNLTFSTLTVSNMSPEDSSIYLCSVLGSGRASGKNIQYFGAGTRLSVL.

The chain's CDR3 is CASSPPTGAATYEQYF. The CDR3, as DNA: TGCGCCAGCAGCCCTCCGACAGGGGCCGCTACCTACGAGCAGTACTTC. V and J are TRBV5-1 and TRBJ2-7; 8 bases are shared with TRBD1. The junction had 11 bases not matched to a gene; V was cut back by 4 bases and J by 2 bases. Germline CDR1 SGHRS, CDR2 YFSETQ. The CDR3 has 16 amino acids.

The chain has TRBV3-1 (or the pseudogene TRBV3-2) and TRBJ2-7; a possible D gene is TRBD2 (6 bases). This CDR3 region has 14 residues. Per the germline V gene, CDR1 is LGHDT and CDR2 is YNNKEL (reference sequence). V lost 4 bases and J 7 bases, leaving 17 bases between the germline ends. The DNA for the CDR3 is TGTGCCAGCAGCCCGAGGGGCGGGACGGGGGAGCAGTACTTC. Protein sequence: CASSPRGGTGEQYF.

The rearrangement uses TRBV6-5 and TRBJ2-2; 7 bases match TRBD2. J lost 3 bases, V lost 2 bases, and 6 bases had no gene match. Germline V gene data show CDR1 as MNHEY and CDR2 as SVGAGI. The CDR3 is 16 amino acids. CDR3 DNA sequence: TGTGCCAGCAGTTACGGTTTAACTAGCGACACCGGGGAGCTGTTTTTT. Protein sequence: CASSYGLTSDTGELFF.

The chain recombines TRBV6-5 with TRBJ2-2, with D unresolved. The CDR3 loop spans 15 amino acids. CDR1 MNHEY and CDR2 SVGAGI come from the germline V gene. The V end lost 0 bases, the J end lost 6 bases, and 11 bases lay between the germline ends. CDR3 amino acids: CASSYSEIAAGELFF. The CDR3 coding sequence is TGTGCCAGCAGTTACTCGGAGATCGCAGCCGGGGAGCTGTTTTTT.

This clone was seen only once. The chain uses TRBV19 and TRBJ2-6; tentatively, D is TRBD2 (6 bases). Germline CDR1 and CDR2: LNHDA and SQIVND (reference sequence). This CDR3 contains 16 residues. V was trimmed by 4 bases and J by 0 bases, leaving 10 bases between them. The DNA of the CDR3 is TGTGCCAGTAGTAGGGGGGATTTCTCTGGGGCCAACGTCCTGACTTTC. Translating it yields CASSRGDFSGANVLTF. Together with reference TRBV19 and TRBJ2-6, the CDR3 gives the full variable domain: DGGITQSPKYLFRKEGQNVTLSCEQNLNHDAMYWYRQDPGQGLRLIYYSQIVNDFQKGDIAEGYSVSREKKESFPLTVTSAQKNPTAFYLCASSRGDFSGANVLTFGAGSRLTVL.

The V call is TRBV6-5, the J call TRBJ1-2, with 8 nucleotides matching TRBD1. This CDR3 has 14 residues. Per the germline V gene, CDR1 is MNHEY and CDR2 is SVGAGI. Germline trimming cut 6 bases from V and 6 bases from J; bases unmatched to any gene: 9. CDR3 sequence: CASRTSGGDNGYTF. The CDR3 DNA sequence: TGTGCCAGCAGAACCTCAGGGGGCGATAATGGCTACACCTTC.

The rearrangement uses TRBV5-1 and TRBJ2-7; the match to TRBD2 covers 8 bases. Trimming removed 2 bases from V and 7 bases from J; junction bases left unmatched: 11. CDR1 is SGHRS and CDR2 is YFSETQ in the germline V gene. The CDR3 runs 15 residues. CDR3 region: CASSFSAGVQREQYF. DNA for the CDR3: TGCGCCAGCAGCTTCTCAGCGGGAGTTCAGAGGGAGCAGTACTTC.

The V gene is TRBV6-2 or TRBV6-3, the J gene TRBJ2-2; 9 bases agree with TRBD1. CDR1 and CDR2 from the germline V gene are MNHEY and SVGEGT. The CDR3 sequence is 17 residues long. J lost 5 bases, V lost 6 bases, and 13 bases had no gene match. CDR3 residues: CASSSRGQGPRTGELFF. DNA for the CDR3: TGTGCCAGCAGCTCCCGAGGACAGGGGCCAAGGACCGGGGAGCTGTTTTTT.

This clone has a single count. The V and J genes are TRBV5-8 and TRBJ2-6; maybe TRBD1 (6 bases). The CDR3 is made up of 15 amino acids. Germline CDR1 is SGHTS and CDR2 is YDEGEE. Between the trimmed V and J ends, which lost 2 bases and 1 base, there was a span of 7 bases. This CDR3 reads CASSFRGSGANVLTF. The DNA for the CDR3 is TGTGCCAGCAGCTTTAGGGGGTCTGGGGCCAACGTCCTGACTTTC. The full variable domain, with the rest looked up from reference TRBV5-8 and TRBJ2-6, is EAGVTQSPTHLIKTRGQQATLRCSPISGHTSVYWYQQALGLGLQFLLWYDEGEERNRGNFPPRFSGRQFPNYSSELNVNALELEDSALYLCASSFRGSGANVLTFGAGSRLTVL.

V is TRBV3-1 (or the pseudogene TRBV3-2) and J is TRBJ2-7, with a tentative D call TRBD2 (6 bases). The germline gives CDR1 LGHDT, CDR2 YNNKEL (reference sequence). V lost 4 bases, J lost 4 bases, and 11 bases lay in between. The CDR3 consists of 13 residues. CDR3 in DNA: TGTGCCAGCAGCCGGCGGGGTGATTACGAGCAGTACTTC. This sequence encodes CASSRRGDYEQYF.

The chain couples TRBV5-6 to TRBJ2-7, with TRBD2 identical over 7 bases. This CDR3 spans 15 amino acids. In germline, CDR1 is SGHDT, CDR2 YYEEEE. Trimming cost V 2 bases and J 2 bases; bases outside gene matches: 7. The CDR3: CASSFGRRGTYEQYF. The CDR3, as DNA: TGTGCCAGCAGCTTCGGGAGGCGGGGAACCTACGAGCAGTACTTC.

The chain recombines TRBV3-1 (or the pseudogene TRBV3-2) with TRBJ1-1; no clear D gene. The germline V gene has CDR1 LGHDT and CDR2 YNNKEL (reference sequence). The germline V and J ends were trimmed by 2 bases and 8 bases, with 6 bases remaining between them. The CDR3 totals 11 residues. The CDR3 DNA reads TGTGCCAGCAGCCAACATAGCGAAGCTTTCTTT. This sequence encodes CASSQHSEAFF.

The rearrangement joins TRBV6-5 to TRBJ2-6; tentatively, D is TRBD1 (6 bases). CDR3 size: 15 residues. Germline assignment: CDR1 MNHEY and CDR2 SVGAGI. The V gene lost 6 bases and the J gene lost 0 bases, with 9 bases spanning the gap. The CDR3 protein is CASSLGHSGANVLTF. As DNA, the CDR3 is TGTGCCAGCAGCCTGGGACACTCTGGGGCCAACGTCCTGACTTTC.

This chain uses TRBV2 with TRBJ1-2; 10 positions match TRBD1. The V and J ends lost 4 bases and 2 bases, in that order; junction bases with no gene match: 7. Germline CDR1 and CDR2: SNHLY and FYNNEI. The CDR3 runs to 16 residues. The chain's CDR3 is CASSVLGTGANYGYTF. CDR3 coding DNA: TGTGCCAGCAGTGTACTCGGGACAGGGGCCAACTATGGCTACACCTTC.